This TCR beta chain was observed in a study of blood T cell repertoires in COVID-19. Study-level background: COVID-19 samples, acute and convalescent, were from the United States, Italy and Spain.

Authors' analysis steps: Counts of nucleated cells, estimated from reference gene primer amplification, were obtained. Measured with immunoSEQ multiplex PCR; TCRdb has only the in-frame clones, and not every one. The D gene and trimming were derived from the DNA, and the V and J assignments and clone size from that table. The profile shows some 270,000 clones, under 90% of them singletons. Participant-given clinical history determined each cohort assignment. Resolution of symptoms, clearance, or two negative PCRs was present in recovered Cohort 3 donors. This CDR3 contains 13 residues. Germline V gives CDR1 MGHDK, CDR2 SYGVNS. Trimming removed 3 bases at V and 2 bases at J, with 8 bases between.

This chain links TRBV25-1 with TRBJ2-7; no clear D gene. The clonotype comes from a woman aged 55-69 years who had recovered from COVID-19. Sequenced sample: PBMCs or T cells enriched from blood (not recorded which). CDR3: CASSESGAYEQYF. The CDR3 bases are TGTGCCAGCAGTGAGTCCGGTGCCTACGAGCAGTACTTC.